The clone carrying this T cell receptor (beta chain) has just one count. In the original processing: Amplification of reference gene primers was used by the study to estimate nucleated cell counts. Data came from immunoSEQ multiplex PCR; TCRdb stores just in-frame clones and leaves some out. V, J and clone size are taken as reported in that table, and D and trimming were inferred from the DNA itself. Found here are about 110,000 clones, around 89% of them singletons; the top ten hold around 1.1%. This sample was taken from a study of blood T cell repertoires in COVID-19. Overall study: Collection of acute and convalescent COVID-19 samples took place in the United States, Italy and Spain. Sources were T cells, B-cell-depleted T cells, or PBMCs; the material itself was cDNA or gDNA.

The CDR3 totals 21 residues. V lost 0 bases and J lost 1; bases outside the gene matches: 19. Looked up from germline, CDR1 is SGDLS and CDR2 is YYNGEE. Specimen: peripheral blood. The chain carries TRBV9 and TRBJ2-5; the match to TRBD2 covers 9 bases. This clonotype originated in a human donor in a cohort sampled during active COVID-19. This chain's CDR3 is CASSVAVPIAAGGLRQETQYF. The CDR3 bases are TGTGCCAGCAGCGTAGCTGTACCCATAGCAGCGGGGGGTCTTCGCCAAGAGACCCAGTACTTC.